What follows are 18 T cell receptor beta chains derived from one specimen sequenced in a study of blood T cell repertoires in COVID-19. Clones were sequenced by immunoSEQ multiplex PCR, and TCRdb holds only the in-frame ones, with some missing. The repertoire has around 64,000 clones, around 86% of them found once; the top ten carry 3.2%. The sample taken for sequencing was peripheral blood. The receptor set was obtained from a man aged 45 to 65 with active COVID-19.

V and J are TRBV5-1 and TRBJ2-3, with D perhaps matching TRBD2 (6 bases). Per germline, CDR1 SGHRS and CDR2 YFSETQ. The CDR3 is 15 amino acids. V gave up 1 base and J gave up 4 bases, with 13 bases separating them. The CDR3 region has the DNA TGCGCCAGCAGCTTGTTGGCTAGCGCCCCAGATACGCAGTATTTT. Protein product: CASSLLASAPDTQYF.

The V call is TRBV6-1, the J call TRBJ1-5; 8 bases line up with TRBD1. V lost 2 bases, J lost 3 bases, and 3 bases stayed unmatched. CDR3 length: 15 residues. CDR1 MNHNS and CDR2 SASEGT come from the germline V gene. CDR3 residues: CASSEWTGINQPQHF. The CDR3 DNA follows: TGTGCCAGCAGTGAATGGACAGGGATCAATCAGCCCCAGCATTTT.

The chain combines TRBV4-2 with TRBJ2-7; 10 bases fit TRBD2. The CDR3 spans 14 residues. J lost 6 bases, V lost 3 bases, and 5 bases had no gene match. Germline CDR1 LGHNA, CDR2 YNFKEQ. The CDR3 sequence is CASSHPGTSAEQYF. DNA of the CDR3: TGTGCCAGCAGCCACCCCGGGACTAGCGCCGAGCAGTACTTC.

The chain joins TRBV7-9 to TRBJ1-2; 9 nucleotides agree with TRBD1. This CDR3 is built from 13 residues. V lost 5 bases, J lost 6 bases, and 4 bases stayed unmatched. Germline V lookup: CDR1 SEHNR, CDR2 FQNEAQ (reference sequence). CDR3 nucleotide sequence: TGTGCCAGCAGCCCACAGGGGGCTGATGGCTACACCTTC. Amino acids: CASSPQGADGYTF.

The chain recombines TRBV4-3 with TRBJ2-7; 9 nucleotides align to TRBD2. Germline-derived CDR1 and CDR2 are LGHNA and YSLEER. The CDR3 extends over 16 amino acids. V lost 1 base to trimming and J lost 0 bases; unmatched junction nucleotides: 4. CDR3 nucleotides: TGCGCCAGCAGCCAAGGACTAGCGGAACGCTCCTACGAGCAGTACTTC. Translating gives CASSQGLAERSYEQYF.

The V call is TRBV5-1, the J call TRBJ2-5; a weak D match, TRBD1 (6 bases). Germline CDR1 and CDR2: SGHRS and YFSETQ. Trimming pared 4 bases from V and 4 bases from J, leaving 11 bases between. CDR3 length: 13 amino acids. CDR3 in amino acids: CASSPGQRETQYF. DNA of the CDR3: TGCGCCAGCAGCCCCGGACAGAGAGAGACCCAGTACTTC.

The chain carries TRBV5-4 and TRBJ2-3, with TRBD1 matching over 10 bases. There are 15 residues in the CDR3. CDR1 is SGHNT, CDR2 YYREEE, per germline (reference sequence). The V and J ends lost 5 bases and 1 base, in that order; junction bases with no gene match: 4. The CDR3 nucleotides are TGTGCCAGCAGACGCGGACAGGGGGGCACAGATACGCAGTATTTT. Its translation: CASRRGQGGTDTQYF.

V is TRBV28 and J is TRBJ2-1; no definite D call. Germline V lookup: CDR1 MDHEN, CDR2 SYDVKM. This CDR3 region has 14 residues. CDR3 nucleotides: TGTCCTTCTTGGTCTGCCCGGAGTAGAAATGAGCAGTTCTTC. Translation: CPSWSARSRNEQFF.

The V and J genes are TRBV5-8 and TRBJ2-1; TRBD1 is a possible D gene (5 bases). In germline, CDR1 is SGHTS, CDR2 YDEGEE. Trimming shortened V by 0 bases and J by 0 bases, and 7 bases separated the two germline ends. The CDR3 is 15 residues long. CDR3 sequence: CASSLGQSSYNEQFF. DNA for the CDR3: TGTGCCAGCAGCTTGGGACAGAGCTCCTACAATGAGCAGTTCTTC.

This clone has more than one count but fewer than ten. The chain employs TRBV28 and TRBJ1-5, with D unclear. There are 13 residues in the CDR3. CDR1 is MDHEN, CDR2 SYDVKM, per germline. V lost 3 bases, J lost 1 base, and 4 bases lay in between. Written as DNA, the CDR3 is TGTGCCAGCAGTTTCGTGAGCAATCAGCCCCAGCATTTT. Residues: CASSFVSNQPQHF.

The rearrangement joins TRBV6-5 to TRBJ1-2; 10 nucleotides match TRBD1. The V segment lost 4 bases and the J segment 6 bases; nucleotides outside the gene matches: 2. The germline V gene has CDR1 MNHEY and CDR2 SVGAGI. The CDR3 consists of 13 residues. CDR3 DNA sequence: TGTGCCAGCAGTTGGGACAGGGGTAATGGCTACACCTTC. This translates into CASSWDRGNGYTF.

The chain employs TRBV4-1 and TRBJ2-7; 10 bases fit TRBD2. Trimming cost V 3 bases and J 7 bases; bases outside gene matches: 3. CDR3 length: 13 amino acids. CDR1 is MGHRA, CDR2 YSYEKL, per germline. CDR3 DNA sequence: TGCGCCAGCAGCCACTCGGGACTAGCGGAGCAGTACTTC. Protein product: CASSHSGLAEQYF.

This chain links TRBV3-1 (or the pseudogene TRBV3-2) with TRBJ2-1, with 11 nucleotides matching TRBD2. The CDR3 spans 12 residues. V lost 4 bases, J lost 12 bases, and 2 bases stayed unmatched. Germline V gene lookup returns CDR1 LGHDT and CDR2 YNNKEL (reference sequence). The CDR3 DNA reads TGTGCCAGCAGCCCGCTAGCGGGAGGGCAGTTCTTC. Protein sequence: CASSPLAGGQFF.

The CDR3 sequence: CASSLDRINQETQYF. Here the CDR3 DNA reads TGTGCCAGCAGCTTAGACAGGATAAACCAAGAGACCCAGTACTTC. V and J are TRBV7-7 and TRBJ2-5; D is possibly TRBD1 (5 bases). Germline V gives CDR1 SSHAT, CDR2 FNYEAQ (reference sequence). Trimming took off 1 base at V and 0 bases at J, with 9 bases between the two ends. This CDR3 has 15 amino acids.

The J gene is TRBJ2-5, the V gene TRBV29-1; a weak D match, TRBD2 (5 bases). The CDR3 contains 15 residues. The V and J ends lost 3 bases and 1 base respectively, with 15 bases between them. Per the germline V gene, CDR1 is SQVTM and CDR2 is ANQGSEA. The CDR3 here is CSVDRSRGPQETQYF. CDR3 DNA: TGCAGCGTTGACAGGAGCCGAGGGCCCCAAGAGACCCAGTACTTC.

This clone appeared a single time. CDR3 residues: CASSGSGRASNEQFF. CDR3 DNA: TGTGCCAGCAGTGGTAGCGGGAGGGCCAGCAATGAGCAGTTCTTC. The chain joins TRBV25-1 to TRBJ2-1; TRBD2 agrees at 11 bases. CDR3 length: 15 residues. With V trimmed by 4 bases and J by 6 bases, 5 bases remained unmatched. Germline CDR1 is MGHDK and CDR2 is SYGVNS.

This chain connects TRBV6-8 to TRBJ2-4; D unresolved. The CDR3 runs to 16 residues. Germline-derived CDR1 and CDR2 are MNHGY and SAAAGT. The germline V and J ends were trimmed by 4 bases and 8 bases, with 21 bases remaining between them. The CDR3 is CASSCPWAHPPDIQYF. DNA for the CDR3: TGTGCCAGCAGTTGCCCTTGGGCCCACCCCCCCGACATTCAGTACTTC.

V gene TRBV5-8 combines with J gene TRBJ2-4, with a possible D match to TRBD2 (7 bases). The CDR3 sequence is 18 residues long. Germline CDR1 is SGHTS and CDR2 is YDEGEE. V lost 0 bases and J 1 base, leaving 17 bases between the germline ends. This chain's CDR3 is CASSLALGGGFAKNIQYF. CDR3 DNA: TGTGCCAGCAGCTTGGCATTGGGAGGGGGATTTGCCAAAAACATTCAGTACTTC. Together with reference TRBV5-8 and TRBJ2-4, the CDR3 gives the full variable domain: EAGVTQSPTHLIKTRGQQATLRCSPISGHTSVYWYQQALGLGLQFLLWYDEGEERNRGNFPPRFSGRQFPNYSSELNVNALELEDSALYLCASSLALGGGFAKNIQYFGAGTRLSVL.